This T cell receptor (beta chain) was obtained from a study of blood T cell repertoires in COVID-19. The CDR3 contains 12 residues. J gave up 15 bases and V 7 bases, and 10 bases lay outside the gene matches. Germline assignment: CDR1 SNHLY and CDR2 FYNNEI. Sequenced by immunoSEQ multiplex PCR; TCRdb stores in-frame clones only, minus some. The sample holds over 55,000 clones; about 81% are singletons and the top ten take around 21%. J is TRBJ2-1 and V is TRBV2, with 9 nucleotides matching TRBD2. Sequenced material: peripheral blood. This receptor was identified in a woman aged 55-70 years with acute or convalescent COVID-19. CDR3 nucleotides: TGTGCCAGCAACCAACCCGGGACTAGCCCGTTCTTC. Translating it yields CASNQPGTSPFF.